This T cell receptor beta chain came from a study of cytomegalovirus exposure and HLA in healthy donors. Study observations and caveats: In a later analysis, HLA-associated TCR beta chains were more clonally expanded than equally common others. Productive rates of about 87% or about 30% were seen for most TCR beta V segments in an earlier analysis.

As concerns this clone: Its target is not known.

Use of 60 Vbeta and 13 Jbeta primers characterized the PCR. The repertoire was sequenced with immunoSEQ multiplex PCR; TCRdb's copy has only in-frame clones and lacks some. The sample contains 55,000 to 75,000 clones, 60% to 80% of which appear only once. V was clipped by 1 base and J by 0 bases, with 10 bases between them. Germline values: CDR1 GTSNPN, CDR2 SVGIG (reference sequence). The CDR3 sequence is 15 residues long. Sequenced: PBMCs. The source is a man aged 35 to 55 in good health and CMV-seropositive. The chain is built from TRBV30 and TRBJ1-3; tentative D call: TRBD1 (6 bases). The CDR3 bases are TGTGCCTGGAGTGCAGGGGTAGGCTCTGGAAACACCATATATTTT. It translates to CAWSAGVGSGNTIYF. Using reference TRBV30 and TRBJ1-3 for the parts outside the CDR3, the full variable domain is SQTIHQWPATLVQPVGSPLSLECTVEGTSNPNLYWYRQAAGRGLQLLFYSVGIGQISSEVPQNLSASRPQDRQFILSSKKLLLSDSGFYLCAWSAGVGSGNTIYFGEGSWLTVV.